This T cell receptor beta chain derives from a study of blood T cells in healthy people across ages. This clonotype was observed many times. The CDR3 has 13 amino acids. Trimming shortened V by 4 bases and J by 10 bases, and 11 bases separated the two germline ends. Germline V lookup: CDR1 SGHTA, CDR2 FQGNSA. With a J-beta primer mix and a sample-barcoded 5' primer, a second PCR ran roughly 6 to 11 cycles. TCRdb reprocessed the 5' RACE reads with MiXCR, giving one entry per CDR3 protein. The table includes around 800,000 distinct CDR3 sequences, about 55% detected once. The TCR comes from an older man in good health. This rearrangement joins TRBV7-2 to TRBJ1-6; no reliable D call. The sample consisted of blood. CDR3 nucleotide sequence: TGTGCCAGCAGCTCGGATTATGGATCACCCCTCCACTTT. It codes for CASSSDYGSPLHF.